Listed here are 11 T cell receptor beta chains from one sample, sequenced in a study of OX40 agonist ivuxolimab in advanced cancers. Clones were sequenced by immunoSEQ multiplex PCR, and TCRdb holds only the in-frame ones, with some missing. The sample holds some 32,000 clones, about four fifths seen once. The specimen was CD4+ or CD8+ T cells sorted from blood, collected in a trial of the OX40 agonist ivuxolimab. The receptors shown here come from an adult with an advanced solid tumor such as melanoma, head and neck, liver or kidney cancer.

This chain connects TRBV5-6 to TRBJ1-1, with a possible D match to TRBD1 (6 bases). The CDR3 has 17 amino acids. Trimming took 3 bases from V and 6 from J, leaving 24 bases between them. Germline CDR1 and CDR2: SGHDT and YYEEEE. The CDR3 sequence: CASSSSDRSGVSSEAFF. In DNA, the CDR3 is TGTGCCAGCAGCTCGTCTGACAGGTCCGGGGTGTCGTCTGAAGCTTTCTTT.

The CDR3 coding sequence is TGTGCCAGCAGCCGAGCCGGGGAGCTGTTTTTT. This sequence encodes CASSRAGELFF. V is TRBV6-5 and J is TRBJ2-2; D gene ambiguous. Germline CDR1 and CDR2: MNHEY and SVGAGI. This CDR3 has 11 residues. Trimming stripped 6 bases from V and 6 bases from J, with 5 bases between.

The V call is TRBV30, the J call TRBJ2-3; D unclear. The length of the CDR3 is 12 residues. The germline V and J ends were trimmed by 2 bases and 3 bases, with 6 bases remaining between them. Germline-derived CDR1 and CDR2 are GTSNPN and SVGIG (reference sequence). The CDR3 protein is CAWSKGTDTQYF. CDR3 in DNA: TGTGCCTGGAGTAAGGGTACAGATACGCAGTATTTT.

This clone was detected a few times. The V gene is TRBV7-2, the J gene TRBJ2-3; 11 bases agree with TRBD2. Germline CDR1 and CDR2: SGHTA and FQGNSA. Trimming at V came to 1 base and at J to 15 bases, leaving 12 bases not matched to a gene. The length of the CDR3 is 15 residues. In DNA, the CDR3 is TGTGCCAGCAGCTTAGGATTGGGACTAGCGGCTCTACTATATTTT. Amino acids: CASSLGLGLAALLYF.

This rearrangement joins TRBV4-1 to TRBJ2-7; D might be TRBD1 or TRBD2, each matching 5 bases. The germline CDR1 and CDR2 sequences are MGHRA and YSYEKL. The CDR3 loop spans 12 amino acids. The V end was cut by 1 base, the J end by 7 bases, with 8 bases between. This chain's CDR3 is CASSQARGEQYF. For the CDR3, the DNA is TGCGCCAGCAGCCAAGCGAGGGGAGAGCAGTACTTC.

J is TRBJ2-1 and V is TRBV9; D might be TRBD2 (6 bases). The CDR3 runs 14 residues. The germline gives CDR1 SGDLS, CDR2 YYNGEE. Between the trimmed V and J ends, which lost 3 bases and 7 bases, there was a span of 14 bases. CDR3 sequence: CASSEGLGWNEQFF. CDR3 DNA: TGTGCCAGCAGCGAGGGACTGGGATGGAATGAGCAGTTCTTC.

The rearrangement uses TRBV5-1 and TRBJ2-1; 8 bases line up with TRBD1. The CDR3 runs to 15 residues. J lost 4 bases, V lost 4 bases, and 7 bases had no gene match. Germline CDR1 is SGHRS and CDR2 is YFSETQ. CDR3: CASSTGTGPYNEQFF. CDR3 nucleotides: TGCGCCAGCAGCACCGGGACAGGCCCTTACAATGAGCAGTTCTTC.

This clone was found a few times. CDR3 protein: CAWFAPYGYTF. CDR3 coding DNA: TGTGCCTGGTTTGCCCCCTATGGCTACACCTTC. The chain employs TRBV30 and TRBJ1-2, with D unclear. The CDR3 extends over 11 amino acids. Germline lookup yields CDR1 GTSNPN and CDR2 SVGIG (reference sequence). V was cut by 5 bases and J by 4 bases, with 8 bases left in between.

The rearrangement joins TRBV28 to TRBJ2-3; 12 nucleotides align to TRBD2. With 3 bases clipped from V and 4 bases from J, the junction kept 5 bases outside the gene matches. The CDR3 covers 16 residues. Germline V CDR1 and CDR2: MDHEN, SYDVKM. The CDR3 DNA follows: TGTGCCAGCAGTTTCCTACTAGCGGGAGGATCAGATACGCAGTATTTT. This codes for CASSFLLAGGSDTQYF.

The CDR3 region is CASSRGASEAFF. CDR3 nucleotides: TGTGCCAGCAGCCGGGGGGCAAGTGAAGCTTTCTTT. The chain links TRBV5-4 to TRBJ1-1; tentatively, D is TRBD1 (6 bases). Trimming pared 4 bases from V and 7 bases from J, leaving 11 bases between. CDR1 is SGHNT, CDR2 YYREEE, per germline (reference sequence). The CDR3 totals 12 residues.

V gene TRBV5-6 combines with J gene TRBJ2-2; 12 nucleotides align to TRBD1. Trimming at V came to 4 bases and at J to 6 bases, leaving 7 bases not matched to a gene. This CDR3 is 16 amino acids long. Per germline, CDR1 SGHDT and CDR2 YYEEEE. CDR3: CASSRRDRGPAGELFF. Here the CDR3 DNA reads TGTGCCAGCAGCCGCCGGGACAGGGGGCCCGCCGGGGAGCTGTTTTTT. The whole variable domain, filled in from reference TRBV5-6 and TRBJ2-2, reads DAGVTQSPTHLIKTRGQQVTLRCSPKSGHDTVSWYQQALGQGPQFIFQYYEEEERQRGNFPDRFSGHQFPNYSSELNVNALLLGDSALYLCASSRRDRGPAGELFFGEGSRLTVL.